The 14 T cell receptor beta chains given below trace back to one sample, sequenced in a study of T cells in Graves' hyperthyroidism and ophthalmopathy. The CDR3 regions of TCR beta were amplified from RNA transcripts. The primer set for the first-round RT-PCR of the TCR CDR3 was HTBI. TCRdb re-analysed the multiplex PCR reads in MiXCR, keeping a single row per CDR3 protein. The sample carries roughly 400,000 distinct CDR3 sequences, roughly 25% recorded once. The sample consisted of blood. All receptors derive from a man aged 50-60 years with Graves' hyperthyroidism.

This clonotype was detected once. This could be a read error, since a much larger clone is one nucleotide away. V is TRBV24-1 and J is TRBJ2-1, with 10 positions matching TRBD1. Germline V gene data show CDR1 as KGHDR and CDR2 as SFDVKD. With V trimmed by 4 bases and J by 6 bases, 8 bases remained unmatched. The CDR3 consists of 16 residues. CDR3 DNA sequence: TGTGCCACCAGTGACCTCGGGACAGGGGCTGGCAATGAGCAGTTCTTC. Its protein product is CATSDLGTGAGNEQFF.

This chain joins TRBV7-8 and TRBJ1-5, with no clear D. Germline loops: CDR1 SGHVS, CDR2 FQNEAQ. Trimming took off 7 bases at V and 1 base at J, with 11 bases between the two ends. The length of the CDR3 is 14 residues. The CDR3: CASTAFGSNQPQHF. Written as DNA, the CDR3 is TGTGCCAGCACAGCTTTCGGGAGCAATCAGCCCCAGCATTTT.

CDR3 protein: CASSRSEGPYEQYF. The CDR3 DNA reads as TGTGCCAGCAGTCGTTCAGAGGGACCCTACGAGCAGTACTTC. V usage is TRBV6-1 and J usage is TRBJ2-7; possibly TRBD1 or TRBD2 for D (5 bases each). This CDR3 is built from 14 residues. CDR1 and CDR2 from the germline V gene are MNHNS and SASEGT. V lost 5 bases and J lost 2, with 13 bases in between.

This chain joins TRBV28 and TRBJ2-1; 13 nucleotides align to TRBD2. Trimming at V came to 6 bases and at J to 7 bases, leaving 9 bases not matched to a gene. The CDR3 runs to 16 residues. Per the germline V gene, CDR1 is MDHEN and CDR2 is SYDVKM. CDR3 nucleotide sequence: TGTGCCAGCAGGGAACTAGCGGGAGGGCCTCGAAATGAGCAGTTCTTC. As protein: CASRELAGGPRNEQFF.

This clonotype was counted only a few times. This chain uses TRBV20-1 with TRBJ2-1; 10 bases agree with TRBD2. This CDR3 has 16 residues. Germline assignment: CDR1 DFQATT and CDR2 SNEGSKA (reference sequence). V gave up 0 bases and J gave up 7 bases; unmatched junction bases: 9. The CDR3 loop is CSARDPASGRNNEQFF. The CDR3 bases are TGCAGTGCTAGAGATCCGGCTAGCGGGAGAAATAATGAGCAGTTCTTC.

This sequence joins TRBV7-8 and TRBJ1-5; 8 nucleotides line up with TRBD1. The CDR3 loop spans 16 amino acids. J lost 6 bases, V lost 4 bases, and 11 bases had no gene match. Germline V CDR1 and CDR2: SGHVS, FQNEAQ. This chain's CDR3 is CASSSLGRGQIQPQHF. The CDR3, as DNA: TGTGCCAGCAGCTCCCTGGGCAGGGGGCAAATTCAGCCCCAGCATTTT.

V gene TRBV29-1 combines with J gene TRBJ1-2; 8 bases match TRBD1. V gave up 6 bases and J gave up 3 bases; unmatched junction bases: 12. This CDR3 contains 15 residues. Germline V gene lookup returns CDR1 SQVTM and CDR2 ANQGSEA. This CDR3 is CSVSDRERLDYGYTF. Written as DNA, the CDR3 is TGCAGCGTCTCGGACAGGGAACGCCTGGACTATGGCTACACCTTC.

The CDR3 sequence is CASSLGTGMNEQYF. CDR3 coding DNA: TGTGCCAGCAGCTTAGGGACAGGCATGAACGAGCAGTACTTC. This chain joins TRBV11-2 and TRBJ2-7; 7 nucleotides agree with TRBD1. Looked up from germline, CDR1 is SGHAT and CDR2 is FQNNGV. CDR3 length: 14 residues. With 1 base clipped from V and 5 bases from J, the junction kept 5 bases outside the gene matches.

This clonotype was counted only a few times. The chain links TRBV11-3 to TRBJ2-1; no definite D call. The ends were cut back, 0 bases at V and 5 bases at J, with 5 bases in the middle. The CDR3 is made up of 13 amino acids. Per germline, CDR1 SGHNT and CDR2 YENEEA. The CDR3 reads CASSLESNNEQFF. The CDR3 DNA follows: TGTGCCAGCAGCTTAGAGAGTAACAATGAGCAGTTCTTC. Based on the CDR3 plus reference TRBV11-3 and TRBJ2-1, the full variable domain is EAGVVQSPRYKIIEKKQPVAFWCNPISGHNTLYWYLQNLGQGPELLIRYENEEAVDDSQLPKDRFSAERLKGVDSTLKIQPAELGDSAVYLCASSLESNNEQFFGPGTRLTVL.

This clonotype was counted only a few times. For the CDR3, the DNA is TGTGCCTGGAGTCGGTTGCGAAGGACGGGACACTACGAGCAGTACTTC. Translating gives CAWSRLRRTGHYEQYF. The chain is built from TRBV30 and TRBJ2-7; maybe TRBD1 (6 bases). Trimming cost V 2 bases and J 3 bases, with 20 bases left between them. Germline CDR1 GTSNPN, CDR2 SVGIG (reference sequence). This CDR3 is 16 amino acids long. Filled out from reference TRBV30 and TRBJ2-7, the complete variable domain reads SQTIHQWPATLVQPVGSPLSLECTVEGTSNPNLYWYRQAAGRGLQLLFYSVGIGQISSEVPQNLSASRPQDRQFILSSKKLLLSDSGFYLCAWSRLRRTGHYEQYFGPGTRLTVT.

The chain uses TRBV10-2 and TRBJ2-7, with D possibly matching TRBD1 (5 bases). Germline V CDR1 and CDR2: WSHSY, SAAADI. There are 12 residues in the CDR3. V lost 7 bases and J lost 2, with 9 bases in between. DNA of the CDR3: TGCGCCAGCAAAGAACAGGCCTACGAGCAGTACTTC. Protein product: CASKEQAYEQYF.

The table lists this clonotype with a few counts. The chain has TRBV5-1 and TRBJ1-1; D is unclear. Germline V CDR1 and CDR2: SGHRS, YFSETQ. The V end was cut by 4 bases, the J end by 1 base, with 20 bases between. This CDR3 is built from 17 residues. As DNA, the CDR3 is TGCGCCAGCAGCCCGCGGCCCATACGGCAAAAGAACACTGAAGCTTTCTTT. It yields the protein CASSPRPIRQKNTEAFF.

The V gene is TRBV12-5, the J gene TRBJ2-1; TRBD2 matches at 7 bases. Germline V gene data show CDR1 as LGHNT and CDR2 as FRNRAP. V was pared by 4 bases and J by 5 bases, with 8 bases of the junction left unmatched. CDR3 length equals 15 residues. CDR3 in DNA: TGTGCTAGTGGTTCACTAGCGTACCCCCACAATGAGCAGTTCTTC. It is translated as CASGSLAYPHNEQFF.

V usage is TRBV28 and J usage is TRBJ2-2; D is uncertain. Germline CDR1 is MDHEN and CDR2 is SYDVKM. Trimming took off 1 base at V and 4 bases at J, with 13 bases between the two ends. CDR3 length: 16 amino acids. CDR3 DNA: TGTGCCAGCAGTTTATTGGGATTGTCGGCCACCGGGGAGCTGTTTTTT. This translates into CASSLLGLSATGELFF.